This is a list of T cell receptor beta chains from one sample in a study of radiation and T cells in renal cell carcinoma. Sequencing used immunoSEQ multiplex PCR; TCRdb keeps in-frame clones, though not all of them. The table lists about 140,000 clones, roughly 80% of them singletons. Material: blood, obtained from a patient whose treatment included radiotherapy and nephrectomy. Source of these receptors: a woman between 45 and 65 years old with renal cell carcinoma. CDR3s leave out the opening cysteine and the closing phenylalanine or tryptophan.

11,TRBV27,ASSLSMRQPQH
13,TRBV6-1,ASSPRGAPEWGYT
13,TRBV5-4,ASRNRQGSSETQY
11,TRBV10-3,AIKGQMNTEAF
13,TRBV5-6,ASSFQHLPMSGQF
11,TRBV7-2,ASSLDRVYGYT
13,TRBV5-4,ASSSGQSSVSEQY
13,TRBV5-1,ASSLWGDSNQPQH
11,TRBV6-6,ASETSSYNEQF
9,TRBV5-1,ASSFEETQY
14,TRBV30,AWRDGLAGGGNEQF
13,TRBV4-1,ASSQEWQLYEKLF
12,TRBV7-9,ASSKSGDGNTIY
11,TRBV4-2,ASSQEQGAGYT
13,TRBV14,ASSPGGAGGDEQF
13,TRBV14,ASSQDLGHNYGYT
14,TRBV13,ASSPGEGLAKNIQY
13,TRBV7-9,ASSQGRSSGNTIY
11,TRBV11-2,ASSPGGKLPLH
12,TRBV4-3,ASSQEDGYTEAF
14,TRBV19,ASSREGRATNEKLF
12,TRBV7-2,ASSPARVNQPQH
12,TRBV11-1,ASSFRTAAYEQF
13,TRBV5-1,ASSLRTDMNTEAF
12,TRBV5-1,ASSLAGGGYGYT
11,TRBV4-3,ASSQDRREKLF
12,TRBV5-6,ASSLRAGTYEQY
11,TRBV30,AWSKDLTGELF
13,TRBV10-3,AISESGRGNTEAF
13,TRBV4-3,ASSQDSDGKNIQY
15,TRBV15,ATSPFRRSGTQETQY
9,TRBV5-6,ASLLGGTQY
10,TRBV15,ATSHRAGELF
12,TRBV7-9,ASSPLGGAYEQY
12,TRBV25-1,ASSDRPSNQPQH
13,TRBV7-2,ASSPSRSSNQPQH
13,TRBV6-1,ASSLDPNPSYEQY
12,TRBV4-3,ASSQTIYVETQY
11,TRBV14,ASSQGDRVGAF
10,TRBV5-6,ASSKQTETQY
15,TRBV5-1,ASGAGTLASGANVLT
12,TRBV19,ASSIDPNRPQAF
14,TRBV28,ASSARTSGVEETQY
14,TRBV9,ASSVRLAGGQETQY
14,TRBV9,ASSGGSGRRTGELF
13,TRBV9,ASSAAAVLGSEQY